This T cell receptor beta chain was captured by sequencing in a study of T cells in Graves' hyperthyroidism and ophthalmopathy (dated by TCRdb to between 2019 and 2020). With regard to the full study: Peripheral blood samples were taken at the time of initial diagnosis, prior to any treatment. To identify distinguishing TCR V-J signatures, a discovery cohort of about 100 patients was used, comprising 43 with Graves' ophthalmopathy and roughly 60 with stable Graves' hyperthyroidism. Prospective prediction of ophthalmopathy was tested in an independent validation cohort consisting of 18 to 20 hyperthyroidism patients and more than 15 patients who later progressed to ophthalmopathy. The roughly 91 discovery patients were randomly divided into training and test sets at a 7:3 ratio. In addition, the study compared T-cell repertoires in thyroid tissue and in blood from several Graves' hyperthyroidism patients. After sampling, hyperthyroidism patients received methimazole starting at 30 mg daily, and ophthalmopathy patients received high-dose intravenous methylprednisolone. TCR Vbeta CDR3 sequencing of 120 to 150 peripheral blood samples (fewer than 45 ophthalmopathy, roughly 72 hyperthyroidism and around 17 progressor patients) is reported in the paper. What the work shows at the level of the full study, not this receptor alone: No statistical method was used to fix the sample size in advance, and group allocation was not hidden from the investigators. Most expanded thyroid clonotypes (frequency above 0.001) were also found in blood, which suggests that blood repertoires may mirror thyroid immune responses. During validation, the model predicted progression to ophthalmopathy a median of about 6.3 months ahead of onset, with around 71% sensitivity and 72% to 80% specificity. Ophthalmopathy was separated from stable hyperthyroidism by a 13 V-J signature model, with over 85% sensitivity and 81% to 82% specificity obtained in cross-validation and 80%/75% obtained in testing.

In regard to this clonotype: The clone's antigen remains unknown. Base-call qualities are not available, and no considerably larger clone is one nucleotide away.

The TCR beta CDR3 regions were amplified from RNA transcripts. The first round of RT-PCR for the TCR CDR3 was performed with the HTBI primer set and the Qiagen OneStep RT-PCR kit. Libraries were constructed in a second round of multiplex PCR, after which size selection and purification were performed. Libraries were sequenced paired-end with 100 bp reads on an Illumina HiSeq2000. In the authors' own workflow: SOAPnuke was used to process the raw data, throwing out any read that contained adapters or uncalled bases, had a mean Phred below 15, or lacked an exact constant-primer or identifier match. High-quality paired reads were merged with COPE v1.2.5, and unique nucleotide sequences were defined as clonotypes. MiTCR v1.1 was used to align the clonotypes against IMGT TRBV, TRBD and TRBJ reference segments. The analysis was restricted to V-J combinations with a frequency above 0.0001, which together covered 99% to 99.2% of the repertoires. The TCS score was defined as the ratio of F50 (clonal expansion) to E x V (chaos), calculated using BLOSUM62-based TCRdist between CDR3 peptides within each V-J. Welch's t-statistics and random forest reduced fewer than 600 V-J features to 13, which were used in a naive Bayes classifier (R e1071). Using fastp trimming at Q25 and MiXCR clonotype assembly, TCRdb reanalyzed the public sequencing data and kept in-frame beta chains. For every CDR3 protein sequence, its rows merge into one entry that carries the most common genes and DNA. These V and J calls originate from TCRdb's pipeline instead of the authors' own analysis. The table for this sample lists about 600,000 distinct CDR3 sequences; roughly 16% of them were counted only once. The ten largest clones capture 3% to 4% of the sample.

Ophthalmopathy patients had moderately to severely active disease, Clinical Activity Score of at least 3, NOSPECS grade of at least 4, and duration under 3 months. Exclusion was applied to patients with uncontrolled infections, other autoimmune diseases, pregnancy or lactation. Clinical symptoms, serum thyroxine and TRAb, thyroid ultrasound, and orbital computed tomography formed the basis for the diagnoses. Ficoll-Paque density gradient centrifugation was used to isolate PBMCs from approximately 11 ml of fresh peripheral blood. Total RNA was extracted with Trizol reagent, and quality was checked on an Agilent 2100 Bioanalyzer. The receptor was derived from a middle-aged woman with Graves' ophthalmopathy. The sample consisted of blood.

CDR3 region: CASGWTGGREQYF. The base sequence is TGCGCCAGCGGCTGGACAGGGGGCCGCGAGCAGTACTTC. The chain was built from TRBV5-1 and TRBJ2-7; 11 junctional bases match TRBD1. The CDR3, from cysteine to phenylalanine, totals 13 residues. Of the read, only the CDR3 DNA is kept; its 39 bases are in frame from base 1. V ends up 7 bases short and J 6 bases short, with an unmatched junction base count of 6. CDR1 and CDR2, per the germline V gene, are SGHRS and YFSETQ.